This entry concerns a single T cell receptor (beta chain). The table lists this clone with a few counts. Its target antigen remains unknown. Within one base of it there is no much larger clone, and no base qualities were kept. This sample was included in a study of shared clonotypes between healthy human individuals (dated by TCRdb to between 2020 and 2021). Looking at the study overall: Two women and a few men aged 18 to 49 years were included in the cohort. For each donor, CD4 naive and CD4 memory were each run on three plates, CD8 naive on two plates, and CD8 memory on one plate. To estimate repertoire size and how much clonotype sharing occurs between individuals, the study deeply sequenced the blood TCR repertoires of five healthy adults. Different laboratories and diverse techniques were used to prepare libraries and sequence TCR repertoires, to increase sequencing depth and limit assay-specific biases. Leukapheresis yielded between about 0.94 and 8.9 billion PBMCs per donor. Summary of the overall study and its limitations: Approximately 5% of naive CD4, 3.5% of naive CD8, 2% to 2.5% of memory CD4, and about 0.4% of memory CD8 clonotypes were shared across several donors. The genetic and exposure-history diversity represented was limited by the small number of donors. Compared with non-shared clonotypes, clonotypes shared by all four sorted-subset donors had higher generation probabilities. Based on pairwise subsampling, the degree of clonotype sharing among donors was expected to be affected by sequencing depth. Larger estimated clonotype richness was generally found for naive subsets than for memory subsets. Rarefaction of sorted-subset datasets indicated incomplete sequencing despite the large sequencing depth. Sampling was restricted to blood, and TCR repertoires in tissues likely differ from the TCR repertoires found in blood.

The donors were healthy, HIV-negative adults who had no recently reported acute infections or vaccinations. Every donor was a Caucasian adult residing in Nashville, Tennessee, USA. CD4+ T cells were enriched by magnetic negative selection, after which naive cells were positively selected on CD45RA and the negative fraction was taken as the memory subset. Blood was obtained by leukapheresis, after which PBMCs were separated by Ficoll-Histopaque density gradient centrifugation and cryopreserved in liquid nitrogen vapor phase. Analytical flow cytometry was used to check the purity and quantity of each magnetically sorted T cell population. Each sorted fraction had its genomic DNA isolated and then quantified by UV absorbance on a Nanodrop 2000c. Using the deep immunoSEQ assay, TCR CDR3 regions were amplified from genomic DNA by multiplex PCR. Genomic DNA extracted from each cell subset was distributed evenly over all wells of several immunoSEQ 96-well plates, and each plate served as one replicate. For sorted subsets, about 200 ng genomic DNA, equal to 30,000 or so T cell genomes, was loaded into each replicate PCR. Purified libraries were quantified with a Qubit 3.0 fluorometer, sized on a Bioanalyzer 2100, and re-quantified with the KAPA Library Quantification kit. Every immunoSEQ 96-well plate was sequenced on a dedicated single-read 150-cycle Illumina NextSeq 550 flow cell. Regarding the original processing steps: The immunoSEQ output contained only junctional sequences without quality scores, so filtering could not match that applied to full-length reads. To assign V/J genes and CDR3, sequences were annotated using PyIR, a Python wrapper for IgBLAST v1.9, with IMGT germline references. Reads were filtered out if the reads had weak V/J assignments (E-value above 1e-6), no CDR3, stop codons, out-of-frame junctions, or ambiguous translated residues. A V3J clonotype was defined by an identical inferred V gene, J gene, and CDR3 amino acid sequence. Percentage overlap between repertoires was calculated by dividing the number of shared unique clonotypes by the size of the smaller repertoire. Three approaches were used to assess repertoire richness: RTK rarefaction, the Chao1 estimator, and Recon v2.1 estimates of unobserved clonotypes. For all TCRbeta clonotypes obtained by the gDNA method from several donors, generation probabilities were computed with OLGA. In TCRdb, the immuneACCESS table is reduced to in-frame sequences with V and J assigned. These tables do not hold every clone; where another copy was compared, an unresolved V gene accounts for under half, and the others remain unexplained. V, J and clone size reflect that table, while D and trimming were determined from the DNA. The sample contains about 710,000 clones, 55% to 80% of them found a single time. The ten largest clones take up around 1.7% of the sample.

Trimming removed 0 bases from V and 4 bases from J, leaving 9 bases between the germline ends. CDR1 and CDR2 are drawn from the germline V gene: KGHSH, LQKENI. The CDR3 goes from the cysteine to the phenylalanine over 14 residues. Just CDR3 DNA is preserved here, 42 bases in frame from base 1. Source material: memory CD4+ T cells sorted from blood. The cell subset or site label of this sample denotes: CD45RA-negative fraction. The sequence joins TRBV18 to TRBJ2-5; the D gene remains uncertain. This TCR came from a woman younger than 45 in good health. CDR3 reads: CASSPPGPGETQYF. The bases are TGTGCCAGCTCACCACCAGGCCCTGGAGAGACCCAGTACTTC.